This T cell receptor (beta chain) was obtained from a study of blood T cell repertoires in COVID-19. At the level of the study: The study drew acute and convalescent COVID-19 samples from the United States, Italy and Spain. PBMCs, B-cell-depleted T cells, or T cells provided the cDNA or gDNA that made up the material.

The CDR3 extends over 15 amino acids. The ends were cut back, 5 bases at V and 2 bases at J, with 12 bases in the middle. Germline CDR1 and CDR2: PRHDT and FYEKMQ (reference sequence). How the authors handled the data: Reference gene primer amplification in the assay estimated nucleated cell counts. Assay used: immunoSEQ multiplex PCR; TCRdb lists only in-frame clones, some missing. From that table come the V and J calls and clone size; the DNA was used to work out D and trimming. This table holds about 170,000 clones, around 85% found once. The chain has TRBV13 and TRBJ1-4, with no clear D. The clonotype comes from a man in his 60s who had recovered from COVID-19. Material: peripheral blood. CDR3 amino acids: CASSTRRVTNEKLFF. The CDR3 coding sequence is TGTGCCAGCAGCACCCGGAGGGTGACTAATGAAAAACTGTTTTTT.